Listed below are T cell receptor beta chains from one sample, sequenced in a study of blood T cell repertoires in COVID-19. Data came from immunoSEQ multiplex PCR; TCRdb stores just in-frame clones and leaves some out. The data contain 85,000 or so clones, 86% of them seen just once; the ten biggest clones take up 27%. The sample comprised peripheral blood. The source is a man between 45 and 60 years old with active or convalescent COVID-19. Both conserved end residues are part of each CDR3. A D gene is named only where the DNA matches it firmly. Only some rows state a clone size, as once, few, many or a class for expanded clones.

cdr3_length j_call clone_size d_call v_call cdr3_nt cdr3_aa
13 TRBJ2-1 - - TRBV4-2 TGTGCCAGCAGCCCGCGAATGCAGCGGGAGCAGTTCTTC CASSPRMQREQFF
15 TRBJ1-4 - - TRBV2 TGTGCCAGCAGTCTCGACAGGACAACTAATGAAAAACTGTTTTTT CASSLDRTTNEKLFF
16 TRBJ2-2 - - TRBV4-2 TGTGCCAGCAGCCAAGGCGACACCTCGAACACCGGGGAGCTGTTTTTT CASSQGDTSNTGELFF
14 TRBJ1-2 - - TRBV3-1/TRBV3-2 TGTGCCAGCAGCCAAGATTCGGGGGGAAGAGGCTACACCTTC CASSQDSGGRGYTF
13 TRBJ1-5 - - TRBV2 TGTGCCAGCAGGGACAGAGGAAATCAGCCCCAGCATTTT CASRDRGNQPQHF
14 TRBJ1-5 - - TRBV5-1 TGCGCCAGCAGCTTGGAGGGGAGCAATCAGCCCCAGCATTTT CASSLEGSNQPQHF
16 TRBJ2-7 - - TRBV9 TGTGCCAGCAGCCCTGGGACTGGACGTTTGAGCTACGAGCAGTACTTC CASSPGTGRLSYEQYF
13 TRBJ1-1 - - TRBV12-3/TRBV12-4 TGTGCCAGCATAAGGGGCGGCACCTCCTACGCTTTCTTT CASIRGGTSYAFF
15 TRBJ1-3 - - TRBV7-2 TGTGCCAGCAGCTTAGAATGGGCCTCAGGAAACACCATATATTTT CASSLEWASGNTIYF
12 TRBJ1-2 - - TRBV30 TGTGCCTGGGGGAAGAGGCGGTTTGGCTACACCTTC CAWGKRRFGYTF
15 TRBJ2-1 - - TRBV28 TGTGCCAGCAGTGCGCCGGGATCAGGTTACAATGAGCAGTTCTTC CASSAPGSGYNEQFF
14 TRBJ2-7 - TRBD2 TRBV19 TGTGCCAGTAGTACGACTAGCGGGGCCTACGAGCAGTACTTC CASSTTSGAYEQYF
15 TRBJ2-3 - - TRBV10-2 TGCGCCAGCAGTGAGATGCAGGGTGGAAGAGATACGCAGTATTTT CASSEMQGGRDTQYF
15 TRBJ2-2 once - TRBV28 TGTGCCAGTAAAGCCCCGGGGGTCGGGACCGGGGAGCTGTTTTTT CASKAPGVGTGELFF
18 TRBJ2-3 - TRBD2 TRBV24-1 TGTGCCACCAGTGATTTGGTCGGTACTAGCGGAACCACAGATACGCAGTATTTT CATSDLVGTSGTTDTQYF
15 TRBJ2-1 - TRBD1 TRBV5-4 TGTGCCAGCAGCTCCCTCCGGGACAGGGGGCCCGAGCAGTTCTTC CASSSLRDRGPEQFF
14 TRBJ1-5 - - TRBV9 TGTGCCAGCAGCGTAGGCGGGGGCGGTCAGCCCCAGCATTTT CASSVGGGGQPQHF
13 TRBJ1-5 - - TRBV7-2 TGTGCCAGCAGCTTAGTGGGCTTAGGGGACCAGCATTTT CASSLVGLGDQHF
14 TRBJ2-5 - TRBD2 TRBV9 TGTGCCAGCAGCGTCCTAGCGGAGCAAGAGACCCAGTACTTC CASSVLAEQETQYF
14 TRBJ1-6 - TRBD1 TRBV30 TGTGCCTGGAGTGTGGGACAGCCGAGTTCACCCCTCCACTTT CAWSVGQPSSPLHF
18 TRBJ2-6 - TRBD1 TRBV19 TGTGCCAGTAGTACAGACAGGGGAATTTACTCTGGGGCCAACGTCCTGACTTTC CASSTDRGIYSGANVLTF
14 TRBJ2-2 - TRBD2 TRBV6-5 TGTGCCAGCAGCCGGACTAGCGGGACCGGGGAGCTGTTTTTT CASSRTSGTGELFF
15 TRBJ1-2 - - TRBV4-3 TGCGCCAGCAGCCAAGAAAAGGCGAGGGCTGGTGGCTACACCTTC CASSQEKARAGGYTF
12 TRBJ1-2 - - TRBV12-5 TGTGCTAGTGGAGCTCTTGGCTATGGCTACACCTTC CASGALGYGYTF
13 TRBJ1-1 - - TRBV6-4 TGTGCCAGCAGCGTACAGGGGAACACTGAAGCTTTCTTT CASSVQGNTEAFF
13 TRBJ2-7 - - TRBV2 TGTGCCAGCAGTGAACAGCAGGGCTACGAGCAGTACTTC CASSEQQGYEQYF
14 TRBJ2-1 once - TRBV28 TGTGCCAGCAGCTACCTACAGGGTAGGTATGAGCAGTTCTTC CASSYLQGRYEQFF
14 TRBJ2-7 - TRBD1 TRBV9 TGTGCCAGCAGACCCGGACAGGGCCCCTACGAGCAGTACTTC CASRPGQGPYEQYF
14 TRBJ1-1 - - TRBV4-1 TGCGCCAGCAGCCCGTGGACTGAACGAACTGAAGCTTTCTTT CASSPWTERTEAFF